This TCR beta chain appears in the sequencing data of a study of blood T cell repertoires in COVID-19. Only in-frame clones appear in the TCRdb table, and some are missing; sequencing was by immunoSEQ multiplex PCR. Here the sample spans approximately 300,000 clones, roughly 90% being singletons. Germline CDR1 and CDR2: MNHEY and SVGAGI. This CDR3 contains 14 residues. Trimming removed 0 bases from V and 1 base from J, with 6 bases in between. The receptor was isolated from a woman under 40 who had been exposed to COVID-19. Sequencing input: PBMCs or T cells enriched from blood (not recorded which). The chain couples TRBV6-5 to TRBJ1-1; the D is unclear. This CDR3 reads CASSYSNRNTEAFF. In nucleotides, the CDR3 is TGTGCCAGCAGTTACTCGAACAGGAACACTGAAGCTTTCTTT.